What follows is one T cell receptor (beta chain) and its context. The antigen is unknown. Trimming removed 3 bases at V and 7 bases at J, with 9 bases between. The CDR3 contains 12 residues. CDR1 is SEHNR and CDR2 is FQNEAQ in the germline V gene (reference sequence). Although they were nominally healthy when sampled, donors likely had unrecorded immune exposures. Researchers ran the PCR with 60 Vbeta and 13 Jbeta primers. Method: immunoSEQ multiplex PCR; TCRdb's copy keeps in-frame clones and lacks some. The repertoire holds about 85,000 clones, with roughly 80% as singletons. This sample stems from a study of cytomegalovirus exposure and HLA in healthy donors. Study findings and constraints: TCR beta V segments were, for the most part, productive about 87% or about 30% of the time in an earlier analysis. Analysis performed later found more than 15,000 TCR beta sequences associated with HLA alleles at 0.05 false discovery rate.

The sequence derives from a man aged 45 to 65 in good health and CMV-seropositive. The chain employs TRBV7-9 and TRBJ1-2, with D unresolved. The source material was PBMCs. The CDR3 reads CASSFPGGGYTF. The CDR3 DNA reads as TGTGCCAGCAGCTTCCCCGGTGGTGGCTACACCTTC.